The clone carrying this T cell receptor (beta chain) occurred a few times. As yet, its antigen is unknown. Time point of the sample: patch test 3, about 24 weeks after DPC sensitization. Noted treatment: therapeutic diphenylcyclopropenone sensitization with weekly scalp DPC. This entry is derived from a study of human T cells and chemical hapten exposure. Unique molecular identifiers were attached to individual cDNA molecules within the library. MiXCR, applied by TCRdb to the RACE reads, yields one record per CDR3 protein. The table has tens of thousands of distinct CDR3 sequences, approximately 10% seen once; the top ten hold over 3.5%. Study findings and constraints: Expanded TCRs made up significantly more big CDR3 similarity clusters than controls did.

Germline lookup yields CDR1 SGHRS and CDR2 YFSETQ. The CDR3 has 14 amino acids. With 1 base removed from V and 0 bases from J, the gap between germline ends came to 5 bases. Sequencing was performed on whole blood, taken in connection with sensitization to the hapten diphenylcyclopropenone (DPC). This chain uses TRBV5-1 with TRBJ2-1; D is unresolved. This receptor was identified in a woman aged 45-65 years with alopecia areata. Some clones in this sample may be carry-over from other donors' samples. CDR3 loop: CASSLSVSYNEQFF. CDR3 coding DNA: TGCGCCAGCAGCTTGTCAGTCTCCTACAATGAGCAGTTCTTC.